A single sample is the source of the 6 T cell receptor beta chains below, sequenced in a study of blood T cell repertoires in COVID-19. The method was immunoSEQ multiplex PCR; TCRdb's version includes in-frame clones alone and lacks a portion of them. The data show 100,000 to 150,000 clones, 81% seen once. The sequenced sample was peripheral blood. Every receptor here comes from a man aged 30-40 years with COVID-19, enrolled during active disease.

J is TRBJ1-2 and V is TRBV7-9, with TRBD1 matching over 9 bases. The J segment lost 4 bases and the V segment lost 5 bases, leaving 8 bases of the junction unmatched. CDR3 length: 15 residues. Germline-derived CDR1 and CDR2 are SEHNR and FQNEAQ (reference sequence). CDR3: CASSGPDRGLYGYTF. CDR3 nucleotides: TGTGCCAGCAGCGGACCGGACAGGGGCCTCTATGGCTACACCTTC.

The chain recombines TRBV6-2 or TRBV6-3 with TRBJ1-1, with TRBD1 matching 8 bases. The germline V gene has CDR1 MNHEY and CDR2 SVGEGT. CDR3 size: 15 residues. The V gene end was trimmed by 6 bases and the J gene end by 3 bases; junction bases not matched to a gene: 9. The CDR3 loop is CASSRLTGVDTEAFF. DNA of the CDR3: TGTGCCAGCAGCCGCCTGACAGGGGTAGACACTGAAGCTTTCTTT.

This clone was seen only once. The chain is built from TRBV19 and TRBJ1-6; D is ambiguous. The germline CDR1 and CDR2 sequences are LNHDA and SQIVND (reference sequence). Trimming stripped 4 bases from V and 7 bases from J, with 14 bases between. This CDR3 has 15 residues. The CDR3 region is CASSSRRLRNSPLHF. The CDR3 nucleotides are TGTGCCAGTAGTAGTCGGAGGCTTCGGAATTCACCCCTCCACTTT.

This chain connects TRBV19 to TRBJ1-2; 8 positions agree with TRBD1. CDR3 length equals 15 residues. V lost 4 bases to trimming and J lost 4 bases; unmatched junction nucleotides: 8. CDR1 is LNHDA and CDR2 is SQIVND in the germline V gene (reference sequence). DNA for the CDR3: TGTGCCAGTAGTAGGGAGACAGGGGAACTCTATGGCTACACCTTC. Residues: CASSRETGELYGYTF. Using reference TRBV19 and TRBJ1-2 for the parts outside the CDR3, the full variable domain is DGGITQSPKYLFRKEGQNVTLSCEQNLNHDAMYWYRQDPGQGLRLIYYSQIVNDFQKGDIAEGYSVSREKKESFPLTVTSAQKNPTAFYLCASSRETGELYGYTFGSGTRLTVV.

The sample holds a few counts of this clone. This chain joins TRBV9 and TRBJ1-6; TRBD1 matches at 7 bases. Looked up from germline, CDR1 is SGDLS and CDR2 is YYNGEE. This CDR3 has 15 amino acids. V was pared by 0 bases and J by 13 bases, with 10 bases of the junction left unmatched. The CDR3 loop reads CASSVDDGTAQPLHF. The CDR3 DNA follows: TGTGCCAGCAGCGTAGACGATGGGACAGCCCAGCCCCTCCACTTT.

This sequence joins TRBV7-6 and TRBJ2-1; 7 nucleotides agree with TRBD2. This CDR3 is 15 amino acids long. Germline V lookup: CDR1 SGHVS, CDR2 FNYEAQ. J gave up 7 bases and V 5 bases, and 11 bases lay outside the gene matches. The DNA for the CDR3 is TGTGCCAGCAGCAAGACTAGCATTTCACGAAATGAGCAGTTCTTC. Encoded protein: CASSKTSISRNEQFF. Drawing the rest from reference TRBV7-6 and TRBJ2-1, the complete variable domain is GAGVSQSPRYKVTKRGQDVALRCDPISGHVSLYWYRQALGQGPEFLTYFNYEAQQDKSGLPNDRFSAERPEGSISTLTIQRTEQRDSAMYRCASSKTSISRNEQFFGPGTRLTVL.